The clone carrying this T cell receptor (beta chain) was seen repeatedly, ten times or more. What it binds is not known. Library preparation for TCR beta used quantitative 5'-RACE with molecular barcodes. MiXCR, run by TCRdb on the 5' RACE reads, gives a single entry per CDR3 protein. The sample gives about 840,000 distinct CDR3 sequences, roughly 10% of which show up once; more than 0.5% is in the top ten. This specimen comes from a study of CD8 T cells in ankylosing spondylitis. General study results and limits: Seemingly distinctive of ankylosing spondylitis blood was a TCR beta motif formed by eight highly homologous variants.

The sequencing sample was made of blood, either unsorted or a sorted T cell fraction (not recorded which). This receptor was identified in a male donor with ankylosing spondylitis.

In nucleotides, the CDR3 is TGTGCCAGCAGCATCGGACAGGGGAGGGATACGCAGTATTTT. Its translation is CASSIGQGRDTQYF. The V call is TRBV7-2, the J call TRBJ2-3, with 9 bases lining up with TRBD1. V was clipped by 5 bases and J by 6 bases; unmatched bases: 6. The CDR3 consists of 14 residues. Per germline, CDR1 SGHTA and CDR2 FQGNSA. The complete variable domain, with remaining parts taken from reference TRBV7-2 and TRBJ2-3, reads GAGVSQSPSNKVTEKGKDVELRCDPISGHTALYWYRQSLGQGLEFLIYFQGNSAPDKSGLPSDRFSAERTGGSVSTLTIQRTQQEDSAVYLCASSIGQGRDTQYFGPGTRLTVL.